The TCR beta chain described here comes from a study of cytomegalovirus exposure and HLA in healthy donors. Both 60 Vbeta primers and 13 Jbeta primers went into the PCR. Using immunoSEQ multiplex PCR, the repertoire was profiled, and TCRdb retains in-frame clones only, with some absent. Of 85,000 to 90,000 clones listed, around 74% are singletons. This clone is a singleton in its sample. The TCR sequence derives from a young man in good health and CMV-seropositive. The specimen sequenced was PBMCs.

The CDR3 DNA follows: TGTGCCAGCAGGAGCGGGGACGGCAGCTCCTACGAGCAGTACTTC. This codes for CASRSGDGSSYEQYF. The chain recombines TRBV6-5 with TRBJ2-7, with TRBD2 identical over 7 bases. Germline CDR1 is MNHEY and CDR2 is SVGAGI. Trimming took 6 bases from V and 0 from J; bases not matched to a gene: 8. CDR3 length: 15 residues.